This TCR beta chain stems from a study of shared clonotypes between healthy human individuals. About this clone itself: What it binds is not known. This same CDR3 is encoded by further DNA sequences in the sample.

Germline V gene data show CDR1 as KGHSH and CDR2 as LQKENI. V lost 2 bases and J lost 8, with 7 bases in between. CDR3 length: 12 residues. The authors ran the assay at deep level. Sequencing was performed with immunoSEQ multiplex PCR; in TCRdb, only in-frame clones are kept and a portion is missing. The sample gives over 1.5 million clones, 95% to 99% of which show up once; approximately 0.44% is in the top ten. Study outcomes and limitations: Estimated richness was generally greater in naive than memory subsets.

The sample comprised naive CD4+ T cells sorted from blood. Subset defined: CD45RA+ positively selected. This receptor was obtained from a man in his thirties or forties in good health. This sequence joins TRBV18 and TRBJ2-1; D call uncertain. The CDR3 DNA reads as TGTGCCAGCTCACCATCGGCACATGAGCAGTTCTTC. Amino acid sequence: CASSPSAHEQFF.